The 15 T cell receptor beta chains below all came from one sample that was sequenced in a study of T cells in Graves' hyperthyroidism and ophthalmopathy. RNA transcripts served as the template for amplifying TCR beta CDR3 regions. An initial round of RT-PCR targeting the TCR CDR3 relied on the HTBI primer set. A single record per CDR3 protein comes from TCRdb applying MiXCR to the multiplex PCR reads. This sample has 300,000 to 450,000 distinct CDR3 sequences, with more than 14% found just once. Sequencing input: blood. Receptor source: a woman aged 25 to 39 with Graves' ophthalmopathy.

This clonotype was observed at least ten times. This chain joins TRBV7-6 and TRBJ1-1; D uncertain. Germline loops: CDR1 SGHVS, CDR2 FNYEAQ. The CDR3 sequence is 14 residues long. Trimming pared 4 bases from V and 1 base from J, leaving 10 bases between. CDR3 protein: CASSSGDWNTEAFF. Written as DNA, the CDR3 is TGTGCCAGCAGCTCAGGTGATTGGAACACTGAAGCTTTCTTT.

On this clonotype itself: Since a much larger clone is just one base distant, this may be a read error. In DNA, the CDR3 is TGCAGCGTTGATTCCGGACAGGGCCTTGGCTGCACCTTC. It yields the protein CSVDSGQGLGCTF. The V and J genes are TRBV29-1 and TRBJ1-2; 8 bases align to TRBD1. CDR3 length: 13 residues. CDR1 is SQVTM, CDR2 ANQGSEA, per germline.

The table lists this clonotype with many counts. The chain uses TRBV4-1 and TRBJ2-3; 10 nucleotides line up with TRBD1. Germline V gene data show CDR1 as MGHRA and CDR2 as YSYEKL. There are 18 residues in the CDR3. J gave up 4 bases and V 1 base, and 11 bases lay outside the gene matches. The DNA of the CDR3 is TGCGCCAGCAGCCAAGTTTTCGGGACAGGGGCTACATCAGATACGCAGTATTTT. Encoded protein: CASSQVFGTGATSDTQYF.

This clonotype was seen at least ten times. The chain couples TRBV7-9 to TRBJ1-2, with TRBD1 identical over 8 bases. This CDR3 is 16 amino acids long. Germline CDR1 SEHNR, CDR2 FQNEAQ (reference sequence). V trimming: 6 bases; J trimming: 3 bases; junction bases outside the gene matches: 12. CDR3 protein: CASRSPTGVFDYGYTF. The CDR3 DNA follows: TGTGCCAGCAGATCCCCGACAGGGGTATTTGACTATGGCTACACCTTC.

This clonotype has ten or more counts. CDR3 nucleotides: TGTGCCGGCTCATCCGGGTGGGAGCAGTTCTTC. It translates to CAGSSGWEQFF. The chain recombines TRBV30 with TRBJ2-1; D gene unclear. CDR1 and CDR2 from the germline V gene are GTSNPN and SVGIG (reference sequence). The V and J ends lost 8 bases and 10 bases respectively, with 15 bases between them. The CDR3 length is 11 residues.

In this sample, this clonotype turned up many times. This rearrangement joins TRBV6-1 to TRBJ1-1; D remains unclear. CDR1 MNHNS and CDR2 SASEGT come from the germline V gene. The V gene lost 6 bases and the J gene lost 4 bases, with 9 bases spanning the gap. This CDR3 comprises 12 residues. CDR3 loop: CASSSWGTEAFF. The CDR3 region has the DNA TGTGCCAGCAGCTCCTGGGGCACTGAAGCTTTCTTT.

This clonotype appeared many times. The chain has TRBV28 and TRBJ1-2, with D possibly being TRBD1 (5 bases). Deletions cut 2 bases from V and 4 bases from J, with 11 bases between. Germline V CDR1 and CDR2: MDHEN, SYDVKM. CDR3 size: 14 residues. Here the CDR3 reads CASSLGGDSYGYTF. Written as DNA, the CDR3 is TGTGCCAGCAGTTTAGGGGGAGATAGCTATGGCTACACCTTC.

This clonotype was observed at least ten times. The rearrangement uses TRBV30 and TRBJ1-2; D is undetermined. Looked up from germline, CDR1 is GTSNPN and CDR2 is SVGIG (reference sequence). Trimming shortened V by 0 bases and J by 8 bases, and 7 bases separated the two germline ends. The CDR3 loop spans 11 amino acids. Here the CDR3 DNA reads TGTGCCTGGAGTGTTCGCCGGGGCTACACCTTC. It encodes CAWSVRRGYTF.

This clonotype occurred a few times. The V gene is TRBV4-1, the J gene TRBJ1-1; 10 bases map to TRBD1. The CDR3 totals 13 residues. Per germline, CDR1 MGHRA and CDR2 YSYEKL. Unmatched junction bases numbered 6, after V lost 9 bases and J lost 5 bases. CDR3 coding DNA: TGCGCCAGTCTCGACAGGGGGCATACTGAAGCTTTCTTT. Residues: CASLDRGHTEAFF.

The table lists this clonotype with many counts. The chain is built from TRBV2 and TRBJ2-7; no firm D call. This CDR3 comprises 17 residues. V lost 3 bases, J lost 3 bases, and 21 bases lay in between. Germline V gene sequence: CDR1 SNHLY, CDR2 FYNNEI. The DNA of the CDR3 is TGTGCCAGCAGTGAGGCCAAGACCGCTAAAATCCTCTACGAGCAGTACTTC. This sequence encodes CASSEAKTAKILYEQYF. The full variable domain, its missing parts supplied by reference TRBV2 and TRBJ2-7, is EPEVTQTPSHQVTQMGQEVILRCVPISNHLYFYWYRQILGQKVEFLVSFYNNEISEKSEIFDDQFSVERPDGSNFTLKIRSTKLEDSAMYFCASSEAKTAKILYEQYFGPGTRLTVT.

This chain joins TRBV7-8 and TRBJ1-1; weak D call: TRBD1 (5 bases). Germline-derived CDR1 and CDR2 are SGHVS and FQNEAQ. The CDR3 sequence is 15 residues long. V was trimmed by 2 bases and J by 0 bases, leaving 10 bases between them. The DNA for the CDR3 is TGTGCCAGCAGCTTATCATGGGGGATGAACACTGAAGCTTTCTTT. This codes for CASSLSWGMNTEAFF.

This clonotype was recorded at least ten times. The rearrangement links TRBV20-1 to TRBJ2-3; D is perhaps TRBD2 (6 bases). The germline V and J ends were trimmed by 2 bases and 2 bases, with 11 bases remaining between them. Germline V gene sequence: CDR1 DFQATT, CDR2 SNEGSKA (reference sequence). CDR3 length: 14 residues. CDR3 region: CSARSGRSTDTQYF. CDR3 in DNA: TGCAGTGCTAGAAGCGGGCGGTCCACAGATACGCAGTATTTT.

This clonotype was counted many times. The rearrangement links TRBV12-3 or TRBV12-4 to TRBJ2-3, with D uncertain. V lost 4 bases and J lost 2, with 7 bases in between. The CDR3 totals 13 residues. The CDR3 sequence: CASSSEFTDTQYF. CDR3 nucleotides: TGTGCCAGCAGTTCCGAGTTCACAGATACGCAGTATTTT.

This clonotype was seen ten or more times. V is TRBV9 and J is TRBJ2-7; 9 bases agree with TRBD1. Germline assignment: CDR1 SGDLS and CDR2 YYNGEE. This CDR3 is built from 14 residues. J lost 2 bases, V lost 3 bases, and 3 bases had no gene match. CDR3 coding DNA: TGTGCCAGCAGCGGCCGGGACAGGGCCTACGAGCAGTACTTC. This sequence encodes CASSGRDRAYEQYF.

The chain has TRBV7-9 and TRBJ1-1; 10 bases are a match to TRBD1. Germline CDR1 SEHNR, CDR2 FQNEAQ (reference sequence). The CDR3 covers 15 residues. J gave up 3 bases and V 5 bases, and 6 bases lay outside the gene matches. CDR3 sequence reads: CASSSSDRGDTEAFF. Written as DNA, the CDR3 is TGTGCCAGCAGCAGCTCGGACAGGGGGGACACTGAAGCTTTCTTT.